This TCR beta chain was documented in a study of STAT3 mutations in large granular lymphocyte leukemia. Study-wide context: Immunosuppressive therapy was given to more than half of T-LGLL patients.

Each sample's TCRbeta library yielded on average around 41,000 productive templates. Data came from immunoSEQ multiplex PCR; TCRdb stores just in-frame clones and leaves some out. The sample records some 37,000 clones, approximately 90% being singletons. With respect to this clone: What it recognizes is unknown.

The CDR3 spans 12 residues. The ends were cut back, 7 bases at V and 11 bases at J, with 17 bases in the middle. From germline, CDR1 is MNHEY and CDR2 SVGAGI. General study findings and limits: Every T-LGLL patient had at least one immunodominant TCRbeta clonotype. In about 30% of the 18 patients, new TCR clonotypes emerged after therapy. No sample exists from the first appearance of each clone.

V and J are TRBV6-5 and TRBJ1-1; the D is unclear. The source is a human donor with T large granular lymphocyte leukemia. Some clones in this sample may be carry-over from other donors' samples. Source material: PBMCs. CDR3 sequence (DNA): TGTGCCAGCAAACCCGAGGGCAGGCGCGCTTTCTTT. Translated: CASKPEGRRAFF.